A selection of T cell receptor beta chains follows, all from one sample in a study of T cells in Graves' hyperthyroidism and ophthalmopathy. TCRdb reanalysed the multiplex PCR reads using MiXCR and keeps one entry per CDR3 protein. The data contain hundreds of thousands of distinct CDR3 sequences, over 15% of them singletons. The material sequenced was blood. These receptors came from a woman between 45 and 60 years old with Graves' hyperthyroidism that later progressed to Graves' ophthalmopathy. The CDR3 runs from the conserved cysteine through the conserved F or W. A D gene is named only where the DNA matches it firmly. Some rows mark clone size as missing; the rest say once, few, many or name a class of expanded clone.

clone_size,v_call,d_call,j_call,cdr3_aa,cdr3_nt
many,TRBV5-1,-,TRBJ2-7,CASSFGGGASYEQYF,TGCGCCAGCAGCTTCGGAGGGGGCGCTTCCTACGAGCAGTACTTC
many,TRBV7-2,TRBD2,TRBJ2-5,CASSQSGGQETQYF,TGTGCCAGCAGCCAGAGCGGGGGCCAAGAGACCCAGTACTTC
-,TRBV25-1,-,TRBJ2-5,CASRRGSGQETQYF,TGTGCCAGCAGAAGGGGCAGTGGGCAAGAGACCCAGTACTTC
-,TRBV19,-,TRBJ2-7,CATSFGNGEQYF,TGTGCCACTAGTTTCGGTAACGGCGAGCAGTACTTC
many,TRBV5-1,-,TRBJ2-1,CASSLGVRGAYNEQFF,TGCGCCAGCAGCTTGGGAGTCAGGGGGGCCTACAATGAGCAGTTCTTC
many,TRBV12-3/TRBV12-4,-,TRBJ1-2,CASSFPGRTYGYTF,TGTGCCAGCAGTTTCCCGGGAAGGACCTATGGCTACACCTTC
-,TRBV12-3/TRBV12-4,TRBD1,TRBJ2-2,CASSLQLGTGGPGELFF,TGTGCCAGCAGTTTGCAGTTGGGGACAGGGGGTCCCGGGGAGCTGTTTTTT
-,TRBV6-1,TRBD1,TRBJ1-5,CASSQRTGTSYSNQPQHF,TGTGCCAGCAGTCAACGGACAGGCACCAGCTATAGCAATCAGCCCCAGCATTTT
few,TRBV9,-,TRBJ1-2,CASSVDFTAYDGYTF,TGTGCCAGCAGCGTAGATTTTACGGCTTACGATGGCTACACCTTC
many,TRBV3-1,-,TRBJ1-1,CASSQVPETEAFF,TGTGCCAGCAGCCAAGTTCCAGAAACTGAAGCTTTCTTT
-,TRBV10-3,TRBD2,TRBJ2-3,CAISMGGSTDTQYF,TGTGCCATCAGTATGGGGGGGTCCACAGATACGCAGTATTTT
few,TRBV18,-,TRBJ2-7,CASSPKGVDYEQYF,TGTGCCAGCTCACCGAAGGGGGTCGACTACGAGCAGTACTTC
many,TRBV7-2,-,TRBJ2-3,CASSSLASTDTQYF,TGTGCCAGCAGCTCCCTAGCCAGCACAGATACGCAGTATTTT
few,TRBV7-8,-,TRBJ1-2,CASSPDSKHYGYTF,TGTGCCAGCAGCCCGGACAGCAAACACTATGGCTACACCTTC
many,TRBV7-3,-,TRBJ2-2,CASSSMDSSLGGELFF,TGTGCCAGCAGCTCAATGGACTCTTCTCTAGGCGGGGAGCTGTTTTTT
few,TRBV19,-,TRBJ2-3,CASSTAGRRPTDTQYF,TGTGCCAGTAGTACGGCCGGGCGGAGGCCCACAGATACGCAGTATTTT
many,TRBV20-1,TRBD1,TRBJ2-5,CSAREKDRAGVQETQYF,TGCAGTGCTAGAGAGAAGGACAGGGCCGGGGTCCAAGAGACCCAGTACTTC
many,TRBV20-1,TRBD2,TRBJ2-1,CSFPLPGLSYNEQFF,TGCAGCTTCCCGCTTCCGGGACTAAGCTACAATGAGCAGTTCTTC
-,TRBV20-1,TRBD2,TRBJ2-2,CSVATKRGGQTGELFF,TGCAGTGTTGCGACAAAGCGGGGGGGCCAAACCGGGGAGCTGTTTTTT
-,TRBV7-9,-,TRBJ2-4,CAGGESAAKNIQYF,TGTGCCGGCGGGGAGTCAGCAGCCAAAAACATTCAGTACTTC
few,TRBV5-6,-,TRBJ1-6,CASSLSSIGPLLGALHF,TGTGCCAGCAGCTTGTCCTCAATCGGACCCCTGCTGGGGGCCCTCCACTTT
few,TRBV12-3/TRBV12-4,TRBD1,TRBJ2-1,CAINTYRGQTYNEQFF,TGTGCCATCAATACCTACAGGGGACAGACATACAATGAGCAGTTCTTC
-,TRBV7-9,-,TRBJ2-7,CASSLDWQAYEQYF,TGTGCCAGCAGCTTAGATTGGCAGGCCTACGAGCAGTACTTC
few,TRBV29-1,-,TRBJ1-1,CSPREGSEAFF,TGCAGCCCGCGGGAGGGCTCGGAAGCTTTCTTT
few,TRBV6-2/TRBV6-3,-,TRBJ2-5,CASSYSRFGETQYF,TGTGCCAGCAGTTACTCTAGGTTCGGGGAGACCCAGTACTTC
-,TRBV18,TRBD1,TRBJ2-5,CASSPKDRGKETQYF,TGTGCCAGCTCACCAAAAGACAGGGGGAAAGAGACCCAGTACTTC
-,TRBV5-1,-,TRBJ2-1,CASSLVGQRSYNEQFF,TGCGCCAGCAGCTTGGTTGGCCAGCGCTCCTACAATGAGCAGTTCTTC
-,TRBV6-2/TRBV6-3,TRBD1,TRBJ1-2,CASMRTGINYGYTF,TGTGCCAGCATGCGGACAGGGATTAACTATGGCTACACCTTC
-,TRBV20-1,-,TRBJ2-1,CSARETHRDYNEQFF,TGCAGTGCTAGAGAGACGCACCGGGACTACAATGAGCAGTTCTTC
many,TRBV27,-,TRBJ2-3,CASSFRPQRTDTQYF,TGTGCCAGCAGTTTCCGGCCACAGCGCACAGATACGCAGTATTTT
-,TRBV4-2,-,TRBJ2-3,CASSQVMGSDTQYF,TGTGCCAGCAGCCAAGTGATGGGCTCAGATACGCAGTATTTT
many,TRBV20-1,-,TRBJ1-2,CSARDPTGGFYGYTF,TGCAGTGCTAGAGATCCTACGGGTGGTTTCTATGGCTACACCTTC
many,TRBV6-1,TRBD1,TRBJ1-2,CASRPGTGGNYGYTF,TGTGCCAGCAGGCCCGGGACAGGGGGTAACTATGGCTACACCTTC
many,TRBV5-1,-,TRBJ2-5,CASSEGSGSQETQYF,TGCGCCAGCAGCGAGGGGAGCGGATCTCAAGAGACCCAGTACTTC
few,TRBV6-1,-,TRBJ1-6,CASTPEGDSPLHF,TGTGCCAGCACCCCCGAGGGGGATTCACCCCTCCACTTT
many,TRBV6-5,-,TRBJ1-2,CASSYSKVVGRGTDYGYTF,TGTGCCAGCAGTTACTCGAAGGTTGTTGGGAGGGGAACGGACTATGGCTACACCTTC
-,TRBV9,-,TRBJ2-3,CASSVDSTRHTQYF,TGTGCCAGCAGCGTAGATTCTACCCGCCATACGCAGTATTTT
-,TRBV6-1,-,TRBJ1-5,CASSEPSGGAFSNQPQHF,TGTGCCAGCAGTGAACCGTCGGGGGGGGCCTTTAGCAATCAGCCCCAGCATTTT
few,TRBV13,TRBD1,TRBJ2-5,CASSTYQGAETQYF,TGTGCCAGCAGCACCTATCAGGGGGCGGAGACCCAGTACTTC
-,TRBV5-1,-,TRBJ1-2,CASSPFWTSSDGYTF,TGCGCCAGCAGCCCTTTCTGGACTAGCTCCGATGGCTACACCTTC
few,TRBV4-2,-,TRBJ1-5,CASSQQGQGQPQHF,TGTGCCAGCAGCCAACAGGGTCAGGGTCAGCCCCAGCATTTT
few,TRBV6-2/TRBV6-3,-,TRBJ1-1,CASSYSLAASGEASF,TGTGCCAGCAGTTACTCACTGGCGGCTTCAGGTGAAGCTTCCTTT
-,TRBV19,-,TRBJ1-2,CASSTHHETAGLYGYTF,TGTGCCAGTAGTACTCACCACGAGACGGCTGGGCTCTATGGCTACACCTTC
many,TRBV2,-,TRBJ1-6,CASTSDRIGNSPLHF,TGTGCCAGCACGAGCGACAGGATCGGAAATTCACCCCTCCACTTT
-,TRBV5-1,-,TRBJ2-5,CASSFVRGETQYF,TGCGCCAGCAGCTTTGTCCGTGGAGAGACCCAGTACTTC
-,TRBV5-1,-,TRBJ1-3,CASSPGGNTGNTIYF,TGCGCCAGCAGCCCCGGGGGGAACACTGGAAACACCATATATTTT
many,TRBV5-5,-,TRBJ1-1,CASSHRDTENTEAFF,TGTGCCAGCAGCCATCGGGACACCGAGAACACTGAAGCTTTCTTT
-,TRBV5-1,-,TRBJ1-1,CASSSVWAQDWDTEAFF,TGCGCCAGCAGCTCCGTTTGGGCCCAGGATTGGGACACTGAAGCTTTCTTT
few,TRBV6-1,-,TRBJ1-5,CASRRGEGQPQHF,TGTGCCAGCAGGAGGGGGGAGGGTCAGCCCCAGCATTTT
few,TRBV7-2,TRBD2,TRBJ2-3,CASWGLAERTDTQYF,TGTGCCAGCTGGGGCCTAGCGGAACGCACAGATACGCAGTATTTT
-,TRBV20-1,-,TRBJ1-6,CSAPLWAESYNSPLHF,TGCAGTGCCCCCCTTTGGGCAGAGTCATATAATTCACCCCTCCACTTT
-,TRBV2,-,TRBJ1-6,CASSELQYNSPLHF,TGTGCCAGCAGTGAACTACAATATAATTCACCCCTCCACTTT
many,TRBV5-1,TRBD2,TRBJ2-3,CASSLRTSGTDTQYF,TGCGCCAGCAGCCTAAGGACTAGCGGCACAGATACGCAGTATTTT
-,TRBV2,-,TRBJ1-4,CARRLAPNEKLFF,TGTGCCAGACGCTTAGCCCCTAATGAAAAACTGTTTTTT